This T cell receptor beta chain appears in the sequencing data of a study of shared clonotypes between healthy human individuals (TCRdb year 2020). General notes on the study: A couple of women and three men aged 18 to 49 years were included in the cohort. For each donor, CD4 naive and CD4 memory were each run on three plates, CD8 naive on two plates, and CD8 memory on one plate. To estimate repertoire size and how much clonotype sharing occurs between individuals, the study deeply sequenced the blood TCR repertoires of about five healthy adults. Leukapheresis yielded between about 0.9 and 8.9 billion PBMCs per donor. Different laboratories and diverse techniques were used to prepare libraries and sequence TCR repertoires, to increase sequencing depth and limit assay-specific biases.

Broad study findings and their caveats: Pairwise subsampling led to the expectation that sequencing depth would affect the degree of clonotype sharing among donors. Sampling was restricted to blood, and TCR repertoires in tissues likely differ from the TCR repertoires found in blood. Naive subsets generally had larger estimated clonotype richness than memory subsets did. Even with the large sequencing depth, rarefaction of the sorted-subset datasets indicated that sequencing was incomplete. Higher generation probabilities were observed for clonotypes shared by all four sorted-subset donors than for non-shared clonotypes. Across four donors, about 4.5% of naive CD4, approximately 3.6% of naive CD8, under 2.5% of memory CD4, and around 0.4% of memory CD8 clonotypes were shared. Because the study included only a small number of donors, the genetic and exposure-history diversity represented was limited.

A word on this clone: The antigen it recognizes is unknown. Within one base of it there is no much larger clone, and no base qualities were kept.

From V the trimming removes 6 bases and from J it removes 5 bases, while the gene matches leave 7 bases of the junction unaccounted for. CDR3 length: 15 amino acids, cysteine to phenylalanine. Only the CDR3 DNA stays, 45 bases, in frame from base 1. In the germline V gene, CDR1 corresponds to SGHAT and CDR2 to FQNNGV. Using the deep immunoSEQ assay, TCR CDR3 regions were amplified from genomic DNA by multiplex PCR. Extracted genomic DNA from each cell subset was spread evenly across all wells of several immunoSEQ 96-well plates, with each plate serving as a replicate. For sorted subsets, each replicate PCR was loaded with roughly 190 ng genomic DNA, equivalent to 30,000 to 35,000 T cell genomes. The purified libraries were quantified using a Qubit 3.0 fluorometer, sized with a Bioanalyzer 2100, and then quantified again using the KAPA Library Quantification kit. Every immunoSEQ 96-well plate was sequenced on a separate single-read 150-cycle Illumina NextSeq 550 flow cell. Per the authors' processing: Because the immunoSEQ output held only junctional sequences and lacked quality scores, the filtering could not match the filtering applied to full-length reads. To assign V/J genes and CDR3, sequences were annotated against IMGT germline references using PyIR, a Python wrapper for IgBLAST v1.9. Reads with weak V/J assignments (E-value above 1e-6), missing CDR3, stop codons, out-of-frame junctions, or ambiguous translated residues were removed. V3J clonotypes were defined by identical inferred V gene, J gene, and CDR3 amino acid sequence. Percentage overlap between repertoires was computed as shared unique clonotypes divided by the size of the smaller repertoire. Repertoire richness was assessed with RTK rarefaction, the Chao1 estimator, and Recon v2.1 estimates of unobserved clonotypes. For all TCRbeta clonotypes obtained by the gDNA method from a few donors, generation probabilities were computed with OLGA. In TCRdb, the immuneACCESS table is reduced to in-frame sequences with V and J assigned. These tables do not hold every clone; where another copy was compared, an unresolved V gene accounts for under half, and the others remain unexplained. For V, J and clone size, that table is used; D and trimming come from the DNA. The sample table lists a few million clones, more than 90% of them with a count of one. The ten most abundant clones make up around 0.15% of the sample.

The donors were healthy, HIV-negative adults with no recently reported acute infections or vaccinations. All donors were Caucasian adults living in Nashville, Tennessee, USA. CD4+ T cells were enriched by magnetic negative selection, after which naive cells were positively selected on CD45RA and the negative fraction was taken as the memory subset. Blood was collected by leukapheresis, and PBMCs were isolated by Ficoll-Histopaque density gradient centrifugation and then cryopreserved in liquid nitrogen vapor phase. Analytical flow cytometry was used to check the purity and quantity of each magnetically sorted T cell population. Each sorted fraction had its genomic DNA isolated and then quantified by UV absorbance on a Nanodrop 2000c.

The chain is made from TRBV11-2 and TRBJ2-5, and TRBD1 aligns with 12 junction nucleotides. The sequencing input was naive CD4+ T cells sorted from blood. In light of the paper, this sample's cell subset or site label describes: CD45RA+ positively selected. The sequence was obtained from a young man in good health. Read as DNA, the sequence is TGTGCCAGCAGGCGGGGACAGGGGGCGTGGGAGACCCAGTACTTC. This is translated as CASRRGQGAWETQYF.